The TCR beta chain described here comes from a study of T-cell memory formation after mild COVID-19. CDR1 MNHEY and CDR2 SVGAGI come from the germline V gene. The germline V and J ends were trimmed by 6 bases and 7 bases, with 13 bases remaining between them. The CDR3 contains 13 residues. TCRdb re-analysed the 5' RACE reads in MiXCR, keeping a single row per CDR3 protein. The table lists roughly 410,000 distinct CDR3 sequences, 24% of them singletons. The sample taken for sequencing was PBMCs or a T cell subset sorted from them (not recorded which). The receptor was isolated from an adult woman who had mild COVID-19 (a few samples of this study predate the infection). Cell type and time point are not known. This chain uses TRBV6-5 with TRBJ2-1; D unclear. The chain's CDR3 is CASRTGLQNEQFF. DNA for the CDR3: TGTGCCAGCAGGACGGGCTTACAAAATGAGCAGTTCTTC.